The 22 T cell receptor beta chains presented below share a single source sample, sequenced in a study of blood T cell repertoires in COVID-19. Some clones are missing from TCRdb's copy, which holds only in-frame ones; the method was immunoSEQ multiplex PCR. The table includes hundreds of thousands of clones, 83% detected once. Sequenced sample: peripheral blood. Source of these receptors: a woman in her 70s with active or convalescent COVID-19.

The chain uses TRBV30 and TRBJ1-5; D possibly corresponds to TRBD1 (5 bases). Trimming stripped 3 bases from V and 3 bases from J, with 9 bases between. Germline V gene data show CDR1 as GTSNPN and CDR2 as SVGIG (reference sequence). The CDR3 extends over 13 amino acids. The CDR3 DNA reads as TGTGCCTGGAGCAACAGGAACAATCAGCCCCAGCATTTT. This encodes CAWSNRNNQPQHF.

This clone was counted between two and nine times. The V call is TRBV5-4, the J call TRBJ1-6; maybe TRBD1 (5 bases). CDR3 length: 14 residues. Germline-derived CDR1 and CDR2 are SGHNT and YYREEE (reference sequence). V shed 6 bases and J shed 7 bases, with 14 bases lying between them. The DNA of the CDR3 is TGTGCCAGCAACTGGAGGGAGGGGAATTCACCCCTCCACTTT. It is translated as CASNWREGNSPLHF.

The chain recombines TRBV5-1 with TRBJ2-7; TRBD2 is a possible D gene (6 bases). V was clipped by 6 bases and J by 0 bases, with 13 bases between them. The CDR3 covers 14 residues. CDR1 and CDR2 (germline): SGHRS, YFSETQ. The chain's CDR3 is CASNIGGASYEQYF. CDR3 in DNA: TGCGCCAGCAACATCGGCGGGGCCTCCTACGAGCAGTACTTC.

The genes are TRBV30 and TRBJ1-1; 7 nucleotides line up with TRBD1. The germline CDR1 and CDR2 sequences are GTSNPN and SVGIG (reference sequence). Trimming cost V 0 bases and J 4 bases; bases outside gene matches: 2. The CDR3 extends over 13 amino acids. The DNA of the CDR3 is TGTGCCTGGAGTGTACAGGGGAGCACTGAAGCTTTCTTT. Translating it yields CAWSVQGSTEAFF.

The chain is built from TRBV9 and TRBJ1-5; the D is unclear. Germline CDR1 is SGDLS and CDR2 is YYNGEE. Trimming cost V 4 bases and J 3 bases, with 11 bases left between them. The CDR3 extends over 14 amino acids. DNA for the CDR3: TGTGCCAGCAGCCCAGAGGCGATCAATCAGCCCCAGCATTTT. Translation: CASSPEAINQPQHF. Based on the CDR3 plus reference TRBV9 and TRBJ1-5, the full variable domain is DSGVTQTPKHLITATGQRVTLRCSPRSGDLSVYWYQQSLDQGLQFLIQYYNGEERAKGNILERFSAQQFPDLHSELNLSSLELGDSALYFCASSPEAINQPQHFGDGTRLSIL.

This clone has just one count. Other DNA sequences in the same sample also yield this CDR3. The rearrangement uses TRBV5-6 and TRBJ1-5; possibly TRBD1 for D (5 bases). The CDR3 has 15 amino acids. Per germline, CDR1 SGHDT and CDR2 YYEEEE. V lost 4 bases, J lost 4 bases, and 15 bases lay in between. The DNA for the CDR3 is TGTGCCAGCAGCCCTGGGGGAGGTGGGAATCAGCCCCAGCATTTT. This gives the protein CASSPGGGGNQPQHF.

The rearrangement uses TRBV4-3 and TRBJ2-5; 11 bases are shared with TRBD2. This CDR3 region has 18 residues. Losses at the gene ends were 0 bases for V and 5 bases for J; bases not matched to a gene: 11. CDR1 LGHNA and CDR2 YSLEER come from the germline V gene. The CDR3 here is CASSQDGDSGGAWETQYF. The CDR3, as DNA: TGCGCCAGCAGCCAAGATGGAGATAGCGGGGGGGCCTGGGAGACCCAGTACTTC.

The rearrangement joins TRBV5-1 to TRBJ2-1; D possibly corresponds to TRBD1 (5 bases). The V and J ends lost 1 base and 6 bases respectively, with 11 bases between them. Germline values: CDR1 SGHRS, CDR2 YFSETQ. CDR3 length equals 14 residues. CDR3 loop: CASSLRPTGNEQFF. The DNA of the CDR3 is TGCGCCAGCAGCTTGCGTCCTACAGGCAATGAGCAGTTCTTC. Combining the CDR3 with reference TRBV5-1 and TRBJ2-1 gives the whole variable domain KAGVTQTPRYLIKTRGQQVTLSCSPISGHRSVSWYQQTPGQGLQFLFEYFSETQRNKGNFPGRFSGRQFSNSRSEMNVSTLELGDSALYLCASSLRPTGNEQFFGPGTRLTVL.

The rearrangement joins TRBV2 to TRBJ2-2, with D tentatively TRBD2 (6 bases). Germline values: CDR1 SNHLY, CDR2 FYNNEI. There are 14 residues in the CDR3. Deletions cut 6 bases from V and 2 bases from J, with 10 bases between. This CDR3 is CASRRLVNTGELFF. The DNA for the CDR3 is TGTGCCAGCAGGAGACTAGTAAACACCGGGGAGCTGTTTTTT.

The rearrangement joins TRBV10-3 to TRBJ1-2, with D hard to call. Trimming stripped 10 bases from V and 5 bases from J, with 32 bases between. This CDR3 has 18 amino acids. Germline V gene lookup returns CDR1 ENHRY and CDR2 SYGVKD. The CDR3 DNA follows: TGTGCCACCCGACACGACGAGGGCCCCTCGGCCGTTCTGTATGGCTACACCTTC. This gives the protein CATRHDEGPSAVLYGYTF.

DNA of the CDR3: TGTGCCAGCAGTCGAGGCTCCAGACTTCTTACCCATCCAGAAGTGGCTTTCTTT. It is translated as CASSRGSRLLTHPEVAFF. V is TRBV7-8 and J is TRBJ1-1; D is uncertain. V was trimmed by 6 bases and J by 11 bases, leaving 34 bases between them. Per germline, CDR1 SGHVS and CDR2 FQNEAQ. The length of the CDR3 is 18 residues.

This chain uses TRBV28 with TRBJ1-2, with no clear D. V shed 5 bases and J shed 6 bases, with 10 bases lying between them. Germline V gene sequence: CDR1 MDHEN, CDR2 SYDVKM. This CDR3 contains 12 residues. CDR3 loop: CASSAADDGYTF. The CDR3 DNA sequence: TGTGCCAGCAGTGCGGCAGACGATGGCTACACCTTC.

The CDR3 region has the DNA TGTGCCAGCAACAGGGACGGGGGGGAAAAACTGTTTTTT. It specifies CASNRDGGEKLFF. The chain links TRBV2 to TRBJ1-4; D is perhaps TRBD1 (6 bases). Germline CDR1 is SNHLY and CDR2 is FYNNEI. The CDR3 extends over 13 amino acids. V lost 7 bases, J lost 8 bases, and 14 bases lay in between.

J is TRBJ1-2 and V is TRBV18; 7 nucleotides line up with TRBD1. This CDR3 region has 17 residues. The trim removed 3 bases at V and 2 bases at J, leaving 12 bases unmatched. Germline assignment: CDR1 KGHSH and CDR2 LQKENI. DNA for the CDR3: TGTGCCAGCTCACCTAGGGACAGCGCCATGAGCAACTATGGCTACACCTTC. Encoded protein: CASSPRDSAMSNYGYTF. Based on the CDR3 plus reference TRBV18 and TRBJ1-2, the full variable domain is NAGVMQNPRHLVRRRGQEARLRCSPMKGHSHVYWYRQLPEEGLKFMVYLQKENIIDESGMPKERFSAEFPKEGPSILRIQQVVRGDSAAYFCASSPRDSAMSNYGYTFGSGTRLTVV.

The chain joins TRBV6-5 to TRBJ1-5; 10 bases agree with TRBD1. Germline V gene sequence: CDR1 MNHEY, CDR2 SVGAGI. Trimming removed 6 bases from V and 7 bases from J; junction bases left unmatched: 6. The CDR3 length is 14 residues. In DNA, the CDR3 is TGTGCCAGCAGGACAGGGGGCGCTGGACAGCCCCAGCATTTT. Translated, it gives CASRTGGAGQPQHF.

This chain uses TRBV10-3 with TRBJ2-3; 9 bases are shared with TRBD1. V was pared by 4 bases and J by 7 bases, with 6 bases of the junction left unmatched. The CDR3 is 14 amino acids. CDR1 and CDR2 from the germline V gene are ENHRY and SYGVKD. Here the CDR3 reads CAISARTGANTQYF. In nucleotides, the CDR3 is TGTGCCATCAGTGCCAGGACAGGGGCAAATACGCAGTATTTT.

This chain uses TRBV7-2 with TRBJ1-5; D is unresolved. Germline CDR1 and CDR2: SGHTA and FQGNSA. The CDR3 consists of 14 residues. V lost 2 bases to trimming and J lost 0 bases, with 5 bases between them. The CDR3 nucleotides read TGTGCCAGCAGCTTAACGGTTAGCAATCAGCCCCAGCATTTT. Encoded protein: CASSLTVSNQPQHF.

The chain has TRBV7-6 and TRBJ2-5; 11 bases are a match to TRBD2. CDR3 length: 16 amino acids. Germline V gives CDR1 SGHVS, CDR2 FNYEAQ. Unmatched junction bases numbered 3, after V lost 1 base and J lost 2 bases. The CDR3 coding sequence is TGTGCCAGCAGCTTAGGCCGACTAGCGGGACAAGAGACCCAGTACTTC. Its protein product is CASSLGRLAGQETQYF. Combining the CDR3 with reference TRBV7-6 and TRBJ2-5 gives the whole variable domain GAGVSQSPRYKVTKRGQDVALRCDPISGHVSLYWYRQALGQGPEFLTYFNYEAQQDKSGLPNDRFSAERPEGSISTLTIQRTEQRDSAMYRCASSLGRLAGQETQYFGPGTRLLVL.

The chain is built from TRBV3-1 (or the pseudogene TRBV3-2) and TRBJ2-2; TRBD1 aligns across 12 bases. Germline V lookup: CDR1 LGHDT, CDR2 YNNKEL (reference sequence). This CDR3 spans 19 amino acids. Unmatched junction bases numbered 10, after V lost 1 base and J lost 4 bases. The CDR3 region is CASSQAPGQGAHSTGELFF. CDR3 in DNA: TGTGCCAGCAGCCAAGCACCGGGACAGGGGGCGCACAGCACCGGGGAGCTGTTTTTT.

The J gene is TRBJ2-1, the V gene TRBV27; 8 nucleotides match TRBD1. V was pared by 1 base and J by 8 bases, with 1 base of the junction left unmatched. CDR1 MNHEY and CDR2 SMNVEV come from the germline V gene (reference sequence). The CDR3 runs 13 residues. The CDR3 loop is CASSLFRGHEQFF. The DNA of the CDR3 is TGTGCCAGCAGTTTATTCAGGGGGCATGAGCAGTTCTTC.

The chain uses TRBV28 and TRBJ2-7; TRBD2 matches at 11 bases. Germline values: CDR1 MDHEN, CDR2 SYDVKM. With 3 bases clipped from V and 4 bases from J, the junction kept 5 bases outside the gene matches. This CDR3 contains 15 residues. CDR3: CASSLALAGEYEQYF. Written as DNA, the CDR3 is TGTGCCAGCAGTTTGGCACTAGCGGGGGAGTACGAGCAGTACTTC.

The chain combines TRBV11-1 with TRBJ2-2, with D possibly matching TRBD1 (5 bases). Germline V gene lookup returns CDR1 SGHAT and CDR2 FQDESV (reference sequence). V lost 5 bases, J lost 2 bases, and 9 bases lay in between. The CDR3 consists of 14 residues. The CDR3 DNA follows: TGTGCCAGCAGCCCTGGACACAACACCGGGGAGCTGTTTTTT. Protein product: CASSPGHNTGELFF. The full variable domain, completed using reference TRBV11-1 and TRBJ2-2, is EAEVAQSPRYKITEKSQAVAFWCDPISGHATLYWYRQILGQGPELLVQFQDESVVDDSQLPKDRFSAERLKGVDSTLKIQPAELGDSAMYLCASSPGHNTGELFFGEGSRLTVL.